These 8 T cell receptor beta chains were sequenced from one sample in a study of T cell therapy after organ transplantation. The time point here: 20-29 weeks after completion of therapy. Measured with immunoSEQ multiplex PCR; TCRdb has only the in-frame clones, and not every one. Of approximately 15,000 clones listed, roughly 87% were seen once; the top ten hold roughly 30%. No antigens are known for them. The sequenced sample was CD8+ T cells from blood, obtained after autologous CMV-specific T cell therapy. The receptors derive from a human patient who had received a solid organ transplant and had CMV disease. Some T cells could come from the graft donor.

This chain joins TRBV27 and TRBJ2-1; D is unclear. The germline V and J ends were trimmed by 5 bases and 0 bases, with 14 bases remaining between them. Per the germline V gene, CDR1 is MNHEY and CDR2 is SMNVEV (reference sequence). The CDR3 runs to 16 residues. The CDR3 spells CASSPAGDRSYNEQFF. CDR3 DNA: TGTGCCAGCAGTCCTGCTGGCGACCGCTCCTACAATGAGCAGTTCTTC.

This rearrangement joins TRBV27 to TRBJ2-2, with TRBD2 matching 9 bases. Germline CDR1 reads MNHEY; CDR2 reads SMNVEV (reference sequence). This CDR3 is 16 amino acids long. J lost 4 bases, V lost 2 bases, and 5 bases had no gene match. CDR3 DNA sequence: TGTGCCAGCAGTTTAGGAGCGGGGGGTCTCACCGGGGAGCTGTTTTTT. This sequence encodes CASSLGAGGLTGELFF.

This clone was counted once. This chain connects TRBV4-2 to TRBJ2-1, with D unclear. The CDR3 is 19 amino acids. V lost 0 bases, J lost 2 bases, and 20 bases lay in between. Germline CDR1 is LGHNA and CDR2 is YNFKEQ. CDR3 sequence (DNA): TGTGCCAGCAGCCAAGATGATTTAGGCCCCAGTACCGCCTACAATGAGCAGTTCTTC. Its translation is CASSQDDLGPSTAYNEQFF.

This chain uses TRBV5-6 with TRBJ2-1; D not certain. V lost 0 bases and J 5 bases, leaving 6 bases between the germline ends. The CDR3 is made up of 13 amino acids. The germline V gene encodes CDR1 SGHDT and CDR2 YYEEEE. This CDR3 is CASSLGPNNEQFF. The DNA of the CDR3 is TGTGCCAGCAGCTTGGGACCTAACAATGAGCAGTTCTTC.

The chain carries TRBV19 and TRBJ1-2, with 9 positions matching TRBD1. This CDR3 contains 14 residues. The trim removed 1 base at V and 3 bases at J, leaving 0 bases unmatched. CDR1 and CDR2 (germline): LNHDA, SQIVND (reference sequence). CDR3 sequence: CASSIGQGDYGYTF. The CDR3 DNA reads TGTGCCAGTAGTATAGGACAGGGGGACTATGGCTACACCTTC.

The CDR3 region is CASRAGDLSYEQYF. The CDR3, as DNA: TGCGCCAGCAGAGCAGGGGACCTCTCCTACGAGCAGTACTTC. This chain joins TRBV10-2 and TRBJ2-7, with D possibly being TRBD1 (6 bases). The germline CDR1 and CDR2 sequences are WSHSY and SAAADI. V shed 6 bases and J shed 0 bases, with 12 bases lying between them. The CDR3 contains 14 residues.

The V gene is TRBV6-6, the J gene TRBJ2-7; the D call may be TRBD1 or TRBD2 (5 bases each). CDR1 MNHNY and CDR2 SVGAGI come from the germline V gene (reference sequence). Trimming shortened V by 0 bases and J by 13 bases, and 10 bases separated the two germline ends. There are 11 residues in the CDR3. The DNA of the CDR3 is TGTGCCAGCAGTTACTCGGGGGACGAATACTTC. Its translation: CASSYSGDEYF.

CDR3 sequence: CAISGSGGGTGELFF. In nucleotides, the CDR3 is TGTGCCATCAGTGGCTCGGGGGGAGGAACCGGGGAGCTGTTTTTT. The chain employs TRBV10-3 and TRBJ2-2; 7 bases match TRBD2. CDR3 length: 15 residues. The trim removed 4 bases at V and 5 bases at J, leaving 7 bases unmatched. From germline, CDR1 is ENHRY and CDR2 SYGVKD.